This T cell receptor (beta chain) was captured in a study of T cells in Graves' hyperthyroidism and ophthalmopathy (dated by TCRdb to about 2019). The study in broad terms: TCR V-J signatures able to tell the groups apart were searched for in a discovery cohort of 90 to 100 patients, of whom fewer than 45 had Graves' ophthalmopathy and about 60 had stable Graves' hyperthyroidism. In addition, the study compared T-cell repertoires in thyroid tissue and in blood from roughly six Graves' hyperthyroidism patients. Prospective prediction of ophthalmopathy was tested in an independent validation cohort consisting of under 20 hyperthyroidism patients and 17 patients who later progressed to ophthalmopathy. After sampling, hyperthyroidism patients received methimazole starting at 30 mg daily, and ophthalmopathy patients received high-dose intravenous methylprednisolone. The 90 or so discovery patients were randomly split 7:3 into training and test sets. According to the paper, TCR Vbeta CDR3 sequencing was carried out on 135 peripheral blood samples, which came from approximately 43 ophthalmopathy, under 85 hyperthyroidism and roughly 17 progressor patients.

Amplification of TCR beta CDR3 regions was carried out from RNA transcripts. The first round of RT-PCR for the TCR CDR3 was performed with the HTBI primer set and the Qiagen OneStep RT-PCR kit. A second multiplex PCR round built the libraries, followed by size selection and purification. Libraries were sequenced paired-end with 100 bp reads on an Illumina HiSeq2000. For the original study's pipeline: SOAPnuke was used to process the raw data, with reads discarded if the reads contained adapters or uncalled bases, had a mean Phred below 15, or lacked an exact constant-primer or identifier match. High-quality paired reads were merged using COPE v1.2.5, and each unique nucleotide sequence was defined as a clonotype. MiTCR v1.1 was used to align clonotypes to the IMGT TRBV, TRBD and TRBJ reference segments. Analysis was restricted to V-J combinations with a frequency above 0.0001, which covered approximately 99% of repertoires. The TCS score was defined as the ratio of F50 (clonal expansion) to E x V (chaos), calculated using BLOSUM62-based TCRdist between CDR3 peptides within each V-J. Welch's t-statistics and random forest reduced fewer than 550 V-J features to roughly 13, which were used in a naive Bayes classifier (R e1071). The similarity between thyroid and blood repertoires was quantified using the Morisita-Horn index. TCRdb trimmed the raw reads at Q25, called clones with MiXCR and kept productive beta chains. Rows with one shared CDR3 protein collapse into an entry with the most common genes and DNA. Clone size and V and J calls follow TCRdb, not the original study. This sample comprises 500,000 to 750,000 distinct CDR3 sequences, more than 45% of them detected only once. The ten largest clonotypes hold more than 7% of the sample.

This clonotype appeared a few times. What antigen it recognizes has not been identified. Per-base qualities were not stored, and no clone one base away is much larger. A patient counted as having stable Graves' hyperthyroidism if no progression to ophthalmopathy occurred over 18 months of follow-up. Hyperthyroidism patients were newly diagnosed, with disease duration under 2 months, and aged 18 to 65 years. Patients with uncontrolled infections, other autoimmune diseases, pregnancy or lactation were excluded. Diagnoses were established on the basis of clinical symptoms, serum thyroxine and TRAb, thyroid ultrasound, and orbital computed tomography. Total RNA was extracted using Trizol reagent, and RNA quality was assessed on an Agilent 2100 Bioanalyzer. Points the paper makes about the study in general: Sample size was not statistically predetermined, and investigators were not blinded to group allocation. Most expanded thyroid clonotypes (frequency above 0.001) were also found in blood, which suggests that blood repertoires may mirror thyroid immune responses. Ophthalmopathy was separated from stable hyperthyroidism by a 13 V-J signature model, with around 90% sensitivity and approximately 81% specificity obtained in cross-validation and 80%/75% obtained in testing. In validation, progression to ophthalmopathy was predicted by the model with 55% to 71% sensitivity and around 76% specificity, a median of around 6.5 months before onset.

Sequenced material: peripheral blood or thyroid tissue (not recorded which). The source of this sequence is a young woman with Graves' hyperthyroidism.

Read as DNA, the sequence is TGTGCCAGCAGTGAAGCCCGGGACAGGAACACCGGGGAGCTGTTTTTT. It is translated as CASSEARDRNTGELFF. The receptor chain draws on TRBV25-1 and TRBJ2-2, and 7 junctional nucleotides match TRBD1. The CDR3, cysteine through phenylalanine, is 16 amino acids long. This entry keeps only the CDR3 DNA: 48 bases, framed from base 1. CDR1 and CDR2 are read off the germline V gene as MGHDK and SYGVNS. Clipping removes 2 bases from V and 1 base from J, with 4 as the unmatched junction base count.